Below, one T cell receptor beta chain is given with its context. Germline CDR1 and CDR2: MDHEN and SYDVKM. The CDR3 totals 17 residues. The V end was cut by 5 bases, the J end by 0 bases, with 18 bases between. TCRdb re-derived calls from the RACE reads in MiXCR, one entry per CDR3 protein. The sample has tens of thousands of distinct CDR3 sequences, 9.8% seen once. The data originate from a study of human T cells and chemical hapten exposure. Time point described: patch test 1, 2 weeks after DPC sensitization. As for treatment: therapeutic diphenylcyclopropenone sensitization with weekly scalp DPC. The sequence came from a woman aged 40 to 50 with alopecia areata. Some clones in this sample may be carry-over from other donors' samples. This specimen was whole blood, taken in connection with sensitization to the hapten diphenylcyclopropenone (DPC). The chain recombines TRBV28 with TRBJ2-3; D is undetermined. The CDR3 reads CASSPPGPVSSTDTQYF. The CDR3 DNA follows: TGTGCCAGCAGTCCACCCGGGCCCGTGTCTAGCACAGATACGCAGTATTTT.